The 15 T cell receptor beta chains presented below share a single source sample, sequenced in a study of blood T cell repertoires in COVID-19. TCRdb's table, derived via immunoSEQ multiplex PCR, lists solely in-frame clones and lacks some. Altogether approximately 300,000 clones are present, about nine tenths being singletons, with the ten largest covering about 10%. The material sequenced was PBMCs or T cells enriched from blood (not recorded which). The origin of the receptors is a young woman who had recovered from COVID-19.

This chain connects TRBV6-2 or TRBV6-3 to TRBJ2-7; the D gene is possibly TRBD1 (5 bases). This CDR3 contains 14 residues. V dropped 5 bases and J dropped 0 bases, with 11 bases sitting between them. Germline V gene data show CDR1 as MNHEY and CDR2 as SVGEGT. The CDR3 DNA sequence: TGTGCCAGCAGTGGGGCTGAAAGCTCCTACGAGCAGTACTTC. Protein: CASSGAESSYEQYF.

V usage is TRBV28 and J usage is TRBJ1-5, with 9 bases fitting TRBD1. This CDR3 has 14 residues. V dropped 10 bases and J dropped 5; count of bases not matched to a gene: 9. Germline V gene lookup returns CDR1 MDHEN and CDR2 SYDVKM. CDR3 region: CATFDRGGDQPQHF. CDR3 bases: TGTGCCACCTTCGACAGGGGGGGGGATCAGCCCCAGCATTTT.

The V gene is TRBV18, the J gene TRBJ1-1; a possible D gene is TRBD1 (5 bases). Trimming pared 5 bases from V and 0 bases from J, leaving 13 bases between. The germline V gene encodes CDR1 KGHSH and CDR2 LQKENI. The CDR3 loop spans 15 amino acids. This chain's CDR3 is CASSGSGGMNTEAFF. In DNA form, the CDR3 reads TGTGCCAGCTCAGGCAGCGGGGGAATGAACACTGAAGCTTTCTTT.

This clone was picked up one time. J is TRBJ1-2 and V is TRBV19; D remains ambiguous. With 1 base removed from V and 11 bases from J, the gap between germline ends came to 14 bases. Per germline, CDR1 LNHDA and CDR2 SQIVND (reference sequence). The CDR3 has 13 residues. CDR3 nucleotides: TGTGCCAGTAGTATAGTCGGGAGCTTAATGTACACCTTC. Its translation: CASSIVGSLMYTF.

The rearrangement links TRBV5-1 to TRBJ2-2; D may be TRBD1 (5 bases). Trimming shortened V by 1 base and J by 2 bases, and 9 bases separated the two germline ends. CDR1 is SGHRS, CDR2 YFSETQ, per germline. The length of the CDR3 is 15 residues. CDR3 coding DNA: TGCGCCAGCAGCTTGTGGGGCGGAAACACCGGGGAGCTGTTTTTT. Its protein product is CASSLWGGNTGELFF.

The V and J genes are TRBV2 and TRBJ2-5; 8 positions agree with TRBD1. V gave up 7 bases and J gave up 9 bases; unmatched junction bases: 13. The germline V gene encodes CDR1 SNHLY and CDR2 FYNNEI. This CDR3 has 14 amino acids. The CDR3 DNA reads TGTGCCAGCACGCTTCCGGGACAGGATGGGTCCCAGTACTTC. It encodes CASTLPGQDGSQYF.

The chain joins TRBV18 to TRBJ1-2; 9 nucleotides agree with TRBD1. The germline CDR1 and CDR2 sequences are KGHSH and LQKENI. With 5 bases clipped from V and 3 bases from J, the junction kept 7 bases outside the gene matches. The CDR3 totals 15 residues. CDR3 region: CASSEGQGLHYGYTF. In nucleotides, the CDR3 is TGTGCCAGCTCAGAGGGACAGGGCCTTCACTATGGCTACACCTTC. The complete variable domain, with remaining parts taken from reference TRBV18 and TRBJ1-2, reads NAGVMQNPRHLVRRRGQEARLRCSPMKGHSHVYWYRQLPEEGLKFMVYLQKENIIDESGMPKERFSAEFPKEGPSILRIQQVVRGDSAAYFCASSEGQGLHYGYTFGSGTRLTVV.

The chain joins TRBV4-1 to TRBJ1-2, with D possibly being TRBD1 (6 bases). Germline V CDR1 and CDR2: MGHRA, YSYEKL. V gave up 1 base and J gave up 4 bases, with 16 bases separating them. The CDR3 is 16 amino acids. CDR3 loop: CASSQGQGPTLYGYTF. The DNA for the CDR3 is TGCGCCAGCAGCCAAGGGCAGGGGCCTACTCTCTATGGCTACACCTTC.

The chain has TRBV6-5 and TRBJ1-1; D is perhaps TRBD1 (6 bases). Germline loops: CDR1 MNHEY, CDR2 SVGAGI. Trimming shortened V by 5 bases and J by 11 bases, and 12 bases separated the two germline ends. The CDR3 is 11 amino acids. Here the CDR3 reads CASSQGLRAFF. The CDR3 coding sequence is TGTGCCAGCAGTCAGGGGCTGCGGGCTTTCTTT.

The gene calls are TRBV7-2 and TRBJ2-3; 9 bases line up with TRBD2. V dropped 5 bases and J dropped 1; count of bases not matched to a gene: 1. The CDR3 spans 14 residues. The germline V gene has CDR1 SGHTA and CDR2 FQGNSA. CDR3 loop: CASSRTSGTDTQYF. The CDR3 DNA reads as TGTGCCAGCAGCCGGACTAGCGGCACAGATACGCAGTATTTT.

This rearrangement joins TRBV11-2 to TRBJ1-2; a weak D match, TRBD1 (6 bases). The length of the CDR3 is 15 residues. Germline values: CDR1 SGHAT, CDR2 FQNNGV. Between the trimmed V and J ends, which lost 5 bases and 4 bases, there was a span of 17 bases. For the CDR3, the DNA is TGTGCCAGCAGCCACCCCTTCAGGGGCAGCTATGGCTACACCTTC. Encoded protein: CASSHPFRGSYGYTF.

The rearrangement uses TRBV19 and TRBJ1-3; no clear D. There are 15 residues in the CDR3. The V gene lost 4 bases and the J gene lost 0 bases, with 10 bases spanning the gap. Germline V gene lookup returns CDR1 LNHDA and CDR2 SQIVND (reference sequence). In DNA form, the CDR3 reads TGTGCCAGTAGTACTAATAATCTCTCTGGAAACACCATATATTTT. Protein sequence: CASSTNNLSGNTIYF.

The table lists this clone with a few counts. This sample includes further DNA sequences coding for the same CDR3. The chain links TRBV5-1 to TRBJ1-4; 8 nucleotides line up with TRBD1. This CDR3 has 14 residues. Germline V gene sequence: CDR1 SGHRS, CDR2 YFSETQ. Germline trimming cut 0 bases from V and 7 bases from J; bases unmatched to any gene: 2. As DNA, the CDR3 is TGCGCCAGCAGCTTGGAACAGGGGGGTGAAAAACTGTTTTTT. Translation gives CASSLEQGGEKLFF.

V is TRBV18 and J is TRBJ1-1; no clear D. The V end was cut by 5 bases, the J end by 1 base, with 8 bases between. Germline assignment: CDR1 KGHSH and CDR2 LQKENI. The CDR3 loop spans 13 amino acids. As DNA, the CDR3 is TGTGCCAGCTCAACCACAGAGAACACTGAAGCTTTCTTT. This translates into CASSTTENTEAFF.

The chain uses TRBV6-5 and TRBJ2-7; TRBD1 matches 7 bases. Germline loops: CDR1 MNHEY, CDR2 SVGAGI. The CDR3 spans 12 residues. The ends lost 9 bases at V and 1 base at J; junction bases unmatched: 3. CDR3 DNA sequence: TGTGCCAGTACAGGGGTTTCCTACGAGCAGTACTTC. This gives the protein CASTGVSYEQYF.